This TCR beta chain was captured in a study of neoadjuvant anti-PD-1 for oral cavity cancer. At the level of the study: Non-progressing patients received a fourth nivolumab dose near day 43, then surgery on days 50-56.

These oral cavity squamous cell carcinomas were HPV-negative and locally advanced. The CDR3 sequence is 15 residues long. CDR1 is SGHTA, CDR2 FQGNSA, per germline. With 2 bases removed from V and 7 bases from J, the gap between germline ends came to 14 bases. The protocol was immunoSEQ multiplex PCR, while the TCRdb copy is restricted to in-frame clones and leaves out a portion. This sample has 17,000 or so clones, with roughly three fifths found just once. This clonotype was sampled from a person between 35 and 79 years old with oral cavity squamous cell carcinoma. The starting material was PBMCs, obtained before nivolumab (anti-PD-1) treatment. The rearrangement links TRBV7-2 to TRBJ2-2; D is possibly TRBD2 (6 bases). This chain's CDR3 is CASSLRAGLLGELFF. In DNA form, the CDR3 reads TGTGCCAGCAGCTTAAGGGCGGGGTTGCTCGGGGAGCTGTTTTTT.